This TCR beta chain was captured by sequencing in a study of blood T cell repertoires in COVID-19. Sequencing used immunoSEQ multiplex PCR; TCRdb keeps in-frame clones, though not all of them. The data contain some 200,000 clones, 70% to 90% of them singletons. The CDR3 has 15 residues. Germline lookup yields CDR1 SEHNR and CDR2 FQNEAQ (reference sequence). V shed 6 bases and J 2 bases; nucleotides not matched to a gene: 9. The chain employs TRBV7-9 and TRBJ2-7; 8 bases align to TRBD1. This receptor was obtained from a middle-aged man with COVID-19, enrolled during active disease. Source material: peripheral blood. The CDR3 coding sequence is TGTGCCAGCAGAGCTTCGGCGACAGGGGCCTACGAGCAGTACTTC. Translated: CASRASATGAYEQYF.